These 32 T cell receptor beta chains were all obtained from the same sample, sequenced in a study of blood T cell repertoires in COVID-19. Measured with immunoSEQ multiplex PCR; TCRdb has only the in-frame clones, and not every one. The profile shows about 130,000 clones, just under 85% of them singletons. Sequencing was performed on peripheral blood. The receptors shown here come from an elderly woman with acute or convalescent COVID-19.

CDR3 in DNA: TGCAGCGTCCTAGGGGACAGCTATGGCTACACCTTC. Amino acids: CSVLGDSYGYTF. V is TRBV29-1 and J is TRBJ1-2; 7 positions match TRBD1. CDR3 length: 12 residues. V shed 6 bases and J 4 bases; nucleotides not matched to a gene: 5. Germline V CDR1 and CDR2: SQVTM, ANQGSEA.

V usage is TRBV15 and J usage is TRBJ2-3; D is unclear. Trimming removed 2 bases from V and 3 bases from J, with 3 bases in between. Germline V gives CDR1 LNHNV, CDR2 YYDKDF (reference sequence). The length of the CDR3 is 12 residues. The CDR3 coding sequence is TGTGCCACCAGCAGATTAACAGATACGCAGTATTTT. Translation: CATSRLTDTQYF.

This chain joins TRBV27 and TRBJ1-1; D remains unclear. V gave up 2 bases and J gave up 3 bases, with 7 bases separating them. This CDR3 is built from 13 residues. Germline CDR1 reads MNHEY; CDR2 reads SMNVEV (reference sequence). The CDR3 nucleotides are TGTGCCAGCAGTTTACTACGGGACACTGAAGCTTTCTTT. Residues: CASSLLRDTEAFF.

The chain couples TRBV11-2 to TRBJ1-1, with D possibly TRBD1 on 5 matching bases. In germline, CDR1 is SGHAT, CDR2 FQNNGV. Trimming pared 1 base from V and 4 bases from J, leaving 7 bases between. The CDR3 consists of 13 residues. The CDR3 here is CASSLGQGTEAFF. The DNA for the CDR3 is TGTGCCAGCAGCTTAGGGCAGGGCACTGAAGCTTTCTTT.

This clone appeared a few times. One junction end does not reproduce the germline sequence, and a read error may be involved. The chain uses TRBV6-1 and TRBJ1-2; tentative D call: TRBD1 (5 bases). The germline V gene encodes CDR1 MNHNS and CDR2 SASEGT. The CDR3 loop spans 15 amino acids. The CDR3 DNA sequence: TGTGCCAGCAGTGAAGCGTCAGCCGTCCCTCGGACACATCTTTTC. Translating it yields CASSEASAVPRTHLF.

The V call is TRBV4-3, the J call TRBJ2-1, with 10 nucleotides matching TRBD1. The CDR3 length is 16 residues. With V trimmed by 3 bases and J by 7 bases, 9 bases remained unmatched. The germline V gene encodes CDR1 LGHNA and CDR2 YSLEER. CDR3 sequence reads: CASSHGDRGRKNEQFF. In DNA form, the CDR3 reads TGCGCCAGCAGCCATGGAGACAGGGGGCGCAAAAATGAGCAGTTCTTC.

The J gene is TRBJ1-6, the V gene TRBV5-6; TRBD1 matches 7 bases. The CDR3 is 14 amino acids. CDR1 and CDR2 from the germline V gene are SGHDT and YYEEEE. Losses at the gene ends were 6 bases for V and 4 bases for J; bases not matched to a gene: 4. CDR3 in amino acids: CASNVGQYNSPLHF. In nucleotides, the CDR3 is TGTGCCAGCAACGTGGGACAGTATAATTCACCCCTCCACTTT. The full variable domain, its missing parts supplied by reference TRBV5-6 and TRBJ1-6, is DAGVTQSPTHLIKTRGQQVTLRCSPKSGHDTVSWYQQALGQGPQFIFQYYEEEERQRGNFPDRFSGHQFPNYSSELNVNALLLGDSALYLCASNVGQYNSPLHFGNGTRLTVT.

The V and J genes are TRBV5-1 and TRBJ1-1, with 8 bases matching TRBD1. With 0 bases clipped from V and 5 bases from J, the junction kept 6 bases outside the gene matches. Per germline, CDR1 SGHRS and CDR2 YFSETQ. CDR3 length: 15 amino acids. The CDR3 sequence: CASSLVGQDVTEAFF. For the CDR3, the DNA is TGCGCCAGCAGCTTGGTGGGACAGGATGTAACTGAAGCTTTCTTT.

The genes are TRBV27 and TRBJ1-1; 8 bases are a match to TRBD1. Germline V CDR1 and CDR2: MNHEY, SMNVEV (reference sequence). J was trimmed by 1 base and V by 5 bases; bases with no gene match: 9. The CDR3 extends over 16 amino acids. The CDR3: CASSPPDRATNTEAFF. The DNA for the CDR3 is TGTGCCAGCAGTCCCCCGGACAGGGCCACGAACACTGAAGCTTTCTTT.

This sequence joins TRBV7-8 and TRBJ1-1, with D unclear. Germline V gene data show CDR1 as SGHVS and CDR2 as FQNEAQ. Trimming shortened V by 1 base and J by 0 bases, and 9 bases separated the two germline ends. This CDR3 is built from 15 residues. Here the CDR3 reads CASSLGSRVNTEAFF. CDR3 DNA sequence: TGTGCCAGCAGCTTAGGATCAAGAGTGAACACTGAAGCTTTCTTT. Variable domain in full (rest from reference TRBV7-8 and TRBJ1-1): GAGVSQSPRYKVAKRGQDVALRCDPISGHVSLFWYQQALGQGPEFLTYFQNEAQLDKSGLPSDRFFAERPEGSVSTLKIQRTQQEDSAVYLCASSLGSRVNTEAFFGQGTRLTVV.

The CDR3 coding sequence is TGTGCCAGCTCACCTTGGACAGGGGGCGAGGGTGAGCAGTTCTTC. Translation gives CASSPWTGGEGEQFF. The gene calls are TRBV18 and TRBJ2-1, with 11 bases lining up with TRBD1. Germline V CDR1 and CDR2: KGHSH, LQKENI. The junction had 7 bases not matched to a gene; V was cut back by 3 bases and J by 9 bases. The CDR3 consists of 15 residues.

The genes are TRBV2 and TRBJ1-2, with D unclear. This CDR3 has 12 residues. Germline lookup yields CDR1 SNHLY and CDR2 FYNNEI. V gave up 7 bases and J gave up 8 bases, with 14 bases separating them. This CDR3 is CASKKESEGYTF. Written as DNA, the CDR3 is TGTGCCAGCAAGAAGGAGTCGGAGGGCTACACCTTC.

This clone was seen only a few times. The chain carries TRBV11-2 and TRBJ1-2, with a tentative D call TRBD1 (5 bases). CDR1 is SGHAT, CDR2 FQNNGV, per germline. The length of the CDR3 is 13 residues. V was clipped by 5 bases and J by 7 bases, with 14 bases between them. The CDR3: CASSDWGEAGYTF. The CDR3 DNA reads TGTGCCAGCAGCGACTGGGGGGAAGCTGGCTACACCTTC. Full variable domain (remainder filled in from reference TRBV11-2 and TRBJ1-2): EAGVAQSPRYKIIEKRQSVAFWCNPISGHATLYWYQQILGQGPKLLIQFQNNGVVDDSQLPKDRFSAERLKGVDSTLKIQPAKLEDSAVYLCASSDWGEAGYTFGSGTRLTVV.

This chain uses TRBV7-9 with TRBJ1-1, with a possible D match to TRBD1 (6 bases). This CDR3 spans 13 amino acids. The germline gives CDR1 SEHNR, CDR2 FQNEAQ (reference sequence). V lost 1 base, J lost 7 bases, and 10 bases lay in between. The CDR3 protein is CASSLGNRVEAFF. The CDR3 nucleotides read TGTGCCAGCAGCTTAGGTAACAGGGTTGAAGCTTTCTTT.

V usage is TRBV10-3 and J usage is TRBJ1-2; 8 bases match TRBD1. V gave up 6 bases and J gave up 3 bases; unmatched junction bases: 6. Per germline, CDR1 ENHRY and CDR2 SYGVKD. The CDR3 extends over 14 amino acids. In nucleotides, the CDR3 is TGTGCCATCAGGCTCGGACAGGGAGACTATGGCTACACCTTC. It specifies CAIRLGQGDYGYTF.

The chain has TRBV5-6 and TRBJ2-3, with 12 bases matching TRBD2. The CDR3 covers 15 residues. The germline gives CDR1 SGHDT, CDR2 YYEEEE. V shed 5 bases and J 2 bases; nucleotides not matched to a gene: 3. Written as DNA, the CDR3 is TGTGCCAGCAGAGGACTAGCGGGGTACACAGATACGCAGTATTTT. This encodes CASRGLAGYTDTQYF.

J is TRBJ2-1 and V is TRBV2; TRBD2 matches 8 bases. V lost 8 bases and J lost 2; bases outside the gene matches: 11. CDR1 is SNHLY, CDR2 FYNNEI, per germline. This CDR3 has 16 residues. CDR3 in DNA: TGTGCCAGCGGGACCTTCGGGGGGGGCCCCTACAATGAGCAGTTCTTC. This translates into CASGTFGGGPYNEQFF. Full variable domain (rest looked up from reference TRBV2 and TRBJ2-1): EPEVTQTPSHQVTQMGQEVILRCVPISNHLYFYWYRQILGQKVEFLVSFYNNEISEKSEIFDDQFSVERPDGSNFTLKIRSTKLEDSAMYFCASGTFGGGPYNEQFFGPGTRLTVL.

The rearrangement uses TRBV5-4 and TRBJ2-5; TRBD2 aligns across 11 bases. CDR1 and CDR2 from the germline V gene are SGHNT and YYREEE (reference sequence). This CDR3 region has 16 residues. V was pared by 3 bases and J by 3 bases, with 7 bases of the junction left unmatched. CDR3 in DNA: TGTGCCAGCAGCTCTTCAAGACTAGCGGGGAAAGAGACCCAGTACTTC. Encoded protein: CASSSSRLAGKETQYF.

This clone has more than one count but fewer than ten. The DNA for the CDR3 is TGTGCCAGCGGCCCAGATACGCAGTATTTT. As protein: CASGPDTQYF. V is TRBV25-1 and J is TRBJ2-3; D is unresolved. The CDR3 has 10 amino acids. Trimming shortened V by 8 bases and J by 4 bases, and 4 bases separated the two germline ends. Germline CDR1 reads MGHDK; CDR2 reads SYGVNS.

The chain joins TRBV5-1 to TRBJ1-2; 12 bases match TRBD1. After removal of 4 bases from V and 12 bases from J, the junction contained 13 bases not matched to a gene. Germline-derived CDR1 and CDR2 are SGHRS and YFSETQ. The CDR3 spans 15 residues. The CDR3 nucleotides are TGCGCCAGCAGCGTGGCCGGGACAGGGGGCAGGGGAAACACCTTC. Its protein product is CASSVAGTGGRGNTF.

V usage is TRBV4-1 and J usage is TRBJ2-2, with D possibly matching TRBD2 (6 bases). The CDR3 runs to 15 residues. Trimming left V 4 bases short and J 5 bases short, with 14 bases between. CDR1 and CDR2 from the germline V gene are MGHRA and YSYEKL. The CDR3 spells CASSRGTLLTGELFF. The CDR3, as DNA: TGCGCCAGCAGCCGCGGGACCCTTTTAACCGGGGAGCTGTTTTTT.

This chain uses TRBV6-5 with TRBJ1-6; 9 nucleotides line up with TRBD1. V was pared by 7 bases and J by 9 bases, with 7 bases of the junction left unmatched. Germline CDR1 reads MNHEY; CDR2 reads SVGAGI. The CDR3 length is 14 residues. The CDR3 bases are TGTGCCAGCATCATGGGACAGGGAGGTTCACCCCTCCACTTT. Translated, it gives CASIMGQGGSPLHF.

This chain links TRBV6-5 with TRBJ2-2; 8 positions match TRBD1. Per the germline V gene, CDR1 is MNHEY and CDR2 is SVGAGI. With 5 bases clipped from V and 2 bases from J, the junction kept 4 bases outside the gene matches. The CDR3 spans 15 residues. The CDR3 DNA sequence: TGTGCCAGCAGTCGACAGGGGCCCAACACCGGGGAGCTGTTTTTT. Its translation is CASSRQGPNTGELFF.

A few counts support this clone. The CDR3 region is CASTQPPRLAGTKHEQFF. The CDR3, as DNA: TGTGCCAGCACGCAACCACCCCGGCTAGCGGGGACGAAGCATGAGCAGTTCTTC. The chain links TRBV7-9 to TRBJ2-1, with 9 bases aligning to TRBD2. The germline V gene encodes CDR1 SEHNR and CDR2 FQNEAQ (reference sequence). The CDR3 spans 18 residues. With 7 bases clipped from V and 8 bases from J, the junction kept 21 bases outside the gene matches. The full variable domain, completed using reference TRBV7-9 and TRBJ2-1, is DTGVSQNPRHKITKRGQNVTFRCDPISEHNRLYWYRQTLGQGPEFLTYFQNEAQLEKSRLLSDRFSAERPKGSFSTLEIQRTEQGDSAMYLCASTQPPRLAGTKHEQFFGPGTRLTVL.

The rearrangement links TRBV19 to TRBJ2-7; TRBD2 matches at 7 bases. After removal of 5 bases from V and 3 bases from J, the junction contained 7 bases not matched to a gene. The CDR3 is 14 amino acids. The germline V gene has CDR1 LNHDA and CDR2 SQIVND (reference sequence). This chain's CDR3 is CASSLIWTSYEQYF. DNA for the CDR3: TGTGCCAGTAGTCTGATTTGGACTAGCTACGAGCAGTACTTC.

The chain carries TRBV7-9 and TRBJ1-2; a possible D gene is TRBD1 (5 bases). This CDR3 has 14 amino acids. CDR1 is SEHNR, CDR2 FQNEAQ, per germline (reference sequence). V lost 3 bases and J 7 bases, leaving 15 bases between the germline ends. The CDR3 reads CASSFITDTGGYTF. CDR3 DNA: TGTGCCAGCAGCTTCATAACGGACACGGGTGGCTACACCTTC.

V is TRBV5-1 and J is TRBJ2-2; TRBD2 agrees at 14 bases. CDR3 length equals 20 residues. Germline lookup yields CDR1 SGHRS and CDR2 YFSETQ. Unmatched junction bases numbered 12, after V lost 4 bases and J lost 1 base. CDR3: CASSPLFWTSGGKNTGELFF. As DNA, the CDR3 is TGCGCCAGCAGCCCGCTCTTTTGGACTAGCGGGGGGAAGAACACCGGGGAGCTGTTTTTT.

The chain links TRBV7-3 to TRBJ2-2; a possible D gene is TRBD1 (6 bases). Germline loops: CDR1 SGHTA, CDR2 FQGTGA. V lost 3 bases and J lost 4, with 18 bases in between. This CDR3 is built from 17 residues. CDR3 loop: CASSLGLTGPGTGELFF. The CDR3 nucleotides read TGTGCCAGCAGCTTGGGATTGACAGGACCGGGCACCGGGGAGCTGTTTTTT.

The chain joins TRBV6-5 to TRBJ2-2; weak D call: TRBD1 (5 bases). Trimming shortened V by 4 bases and J by 8 bases, and 17 bases separated the two germline ends. In germline, CDR1 is MNHEY, CDR2 SVGAGI. The CDR3 loop spans 15 amino acids. CDR3 protein: CASSSPRAGSGELFF. The CDR3 DNA reads as TGTGCCAGCAGTTCCCCCCGGGCAGGGTCAGGGGAGCTGTTTTTT.

The rearrangement uses TRBV30 and TRBJ1-1; D is perhaps TRBD1 (5 bases). This CDR3 has 14 residues. The germline V and J ends were trimmed by 3 bases and 5 bases, with 16 bases remaining between them. Germline CDR1 is GTSNPN and CDR2 is SVGIG (reference sequence). In DNA, the CDR3 is TGTGCCTGGAGGGATCCAGGGAGGATAACTGAAGCTTTCTTT. It translates to CAWRDPGRITEAFF.

This clone was seen a handful of times. The rearrangement uses TRBV4-3 and TRBJ1-1, with a weak D call TRBD1 (6 bases). V was cut by 1 base and J by 1 base, with 16 bases left in between. Looked up from germline, CDR1 is LGHNA and CDR2 is YSLEER. The CDR3 contains 17 residues. CDR3 amino acids: CASSQVPSQGTNTEAFF. In nucleotides, the CDR3 is TGCGCCAGCAGCCAAGTCCCCTCCCAGGGGACGAACACTGAAGCTTTCTTT.

This clone has a single count. The gene calls are TRBV4-3 and TRBJ2-2; 11 nucleotides line up with TRBD1. The CDR3 spans 16 residues. J gave up 5 bases and V 1 base, and 3 bases lay outside the gene matches. CDR1 LGHNA and CDR2 YSLEER come from the germline V gene. In DNA form, the CDR3 reads TGCGCCAGCAGCCAAGTTGGGACAGGGGGTACCGGGGAGCTGTTTTTT. It is translated as CASSQVGTGGTGELFF.